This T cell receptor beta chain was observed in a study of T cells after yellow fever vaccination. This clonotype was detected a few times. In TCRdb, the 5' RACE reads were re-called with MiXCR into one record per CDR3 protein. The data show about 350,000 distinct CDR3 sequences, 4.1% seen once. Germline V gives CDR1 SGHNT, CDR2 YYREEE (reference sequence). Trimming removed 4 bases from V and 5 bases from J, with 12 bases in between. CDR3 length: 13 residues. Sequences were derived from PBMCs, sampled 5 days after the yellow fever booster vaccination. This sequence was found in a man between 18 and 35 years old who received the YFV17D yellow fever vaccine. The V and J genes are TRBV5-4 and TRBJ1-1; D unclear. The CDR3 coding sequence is TGTGCCAGCAGCCCAACTCAGCGAACTGAAGCTTTCTTT. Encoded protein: CASSPTQRTEAFF.